Presented here are 26 T cell receptor beta chains from one specimen sequenced in a study of blood T cell repertoires in COVID-19. Assay used: immunoSEQ multiplex PCR; TCRdb lists only in-frame clones, some missing. The data show tens of thousands of clones, with around nine tenths seen just once and around 5.2% held by the top ten. Source material: peripheral blood. These receptors all come from a man between 35 and 55 years old with acute or convalescent COVID-19.

This clone occurred a few times. This rearrangement joins TRBV9 to TRBJ2-2, with 8 bases that match TRBD2. Germline CDR1 SGDLS, CDR2 YYNGEE. The CDR3 is 16 residues long. Unmatched junction bases numbered 8, after V lost 5 bases and J lost 2 bases. CDR3 sequence: CASSPGGGANTGELFF. The CDR3, as DNA: TGTGCCAGCAGTCCCGGGGGGGGTGCCAACACCGGGGAGCTGTTTTTT.

The chain links TRBV5-1 to TRBJ2-7; D unresolved. The length of the CDR3 is 14 residues. CDR1 SGHRS and CDR2 YFSETQ come from the germline V gene. The V end lost 1 base, the J end lost 1 base, and 9 bases lay between the germline ends. CDR3 protein: CASSLSSTSYEQYF. As DNA, the CDR3 is TGCGCCAGCAGCTTGTCCTCGACATCCTACGAGCAGTACTTC.

The V call is TRBV14, the J call TRBJ1-2; D remains ambiguous. Germline V gene sequence: CDR1 SGHDN, CDR2 FVKESK. Trimming removed 3 bases at V and 0 bases at J, with 11 bases between. The CDR3 is 15 amino acids. CDR3 loop: CASSQGSRSNYGYTF. The DNA of the CDR3 is TGTGCCAGCAGCCAGGGCAGTCGGTCTAACTATGGCTACACCTTC.

The sample holds one count of this clone. This chain links TRBV27 with TRBJ1-1; 8 nucleotides match TRBD1. V lost 5 bases and J lost 0; bases outside the gene matches: 11. This CDR3 contains 17 residues. The germline V gene has CDR1 MNHEY and CDR2 SMNVEV (reference sequence). The CDR3 region is CASSAPGTGFMNTEAFF. For the CDR3, the DNA is TGTGCCAGCAGTGCTCCCGGGACAGGTTTTATGAACACTGAAGCTTTCTTT.

The chain joins TRBV13 to TRBJ1-6, with D uncertain. Germline lookup yields CDR1 PRHDT and CDR2 FYEKMQ (reference sequence). This CDR3 comprises 13 residues. Trimming removed 10 bases at V and 10 bases at J, with 17 bases between. The CDR3 spells CATPGREGSPLHF. The CDR3 DNA is TGTGCCACCCCCGGGAGGGAAGGGTCACCCCTCCACTTT.

This chain uses TRBV5-4 with TRBJ1-4; 9 bases fit TRBD1. Looked up from germline, CDR1 is SGHNT and CDR2 is YYREEE (reference sequence). This CDR3 region has 14 residues. Trimming cost V 3 bases and J 8 bases; bases outside gene matches: 5. Here the CDR3 DNA reads TGTGCCAGCAGCTGGACAGGGGATGAGGAAAAACTGTTTTTT. It yields the protein CASSWTGDEEKLFF.

The chain has TRBV9 and TRBJ1-5; D gene ambiguous. CDR1 is SGDLS, CDR2 YYNGEE, per germline. The CDR3 extends over 13 amino acids. V was pared by 0 bases and J by 6 bases, with 7 bases between. CDR3 in amino acids: CASSVGLAQPQHF. In DNA, the CDR3 is TGTGCCAGCAGCGTAGGGTTGGCTCAGCCCCAGCATTTT.

The V gene is TRBV3-1 (or the pseudogene TRBV3-2), the J gene TRBJ1-2; no clear D gene. The CDR3 is 16 amino acids. V lost 1 base to trimming and J lost 3 bases, with 15 bases between them. CDR1 is LGHDT, CDR2 YNNKEL, per germline (reference sequence). This CDR3 reads CASSQVPREFDYGYTF. CDR3 sequence (DNA): TGTGCCAGCAGCCAAGTACCTCGGGAGTTCGACTATGGCTACACCTTC.

This chain connects TRBV19 to TRBJ2-7; D gene unclear. V lost 5 bases and J 0 bases, leaving 11 bases between the germline ends. The CDR3 length is 14 residues. The V gene's germline CDR1 is LNHDA and CDR2 SQIVND (reference sequence). The CDR3 region is CASSVRDNSYEQYF. CDR3 bases: TGTGCCAGTAGTGTGAGAGACAACTCCTACGAGCAGTACTTC.

The gene calls are TRBV6-5 and TRBJ1-2; weak D call: TRBD1 (6 bases). Trimming pared 5 bases from V and 5 bases from J, leaving 12 bases between. Per germline, CDR1 MNHEY and CDR2 SVGAGI. The CDR3 extends over 13 amino acids. The CDR3 DNA reads TGTGCCAGCAGTCCCGGGACATCTTATGGCTACACCTTC. Residues: CASSPGTSYGYTF.

V and J are TRBV19 and TRBJ2-4, with 8 bases fitting TRBD1. V was pared by 5 bases and J by 3 bases, with 6 bases of the junction left unmatched. The CDR3 totals 15 residues. Germline lookup yields CDR1 LNHDA and CDR2 SQIVND (reference sequence). CDR3 region: CASSPRTGGKNIQYF. In DNA form, the CDR3 reads TGTGCCAGTAGTCCAAGAACAGGGGGCAAAAACATTCAGTACTTC. Based on the CDR3 plus reference TRBV19 and TRBJ2-4, the full variable domain is DGGITQSPKYLFRKEGQNVTLSCEQNLNHDAMYWYRQDPGQGLRLIYYSQIVNDFQKGDIAEGYSVSREKKESFPLTVTSAQKNPTAFYLCASSPRTGGKNIQYFGAGTRLSVL.

This sequence joins TRBV7-2 and TRBJ2-5; the D is unclear. CDR1 SGHTA and CDR2 FQGNSA come from the germline V gene. V was shortened by 5 bases and J by 5 bases, with 6 bases between the two germline ends. The CDR3 has 11 amino acids. The DNA of the CDR3 is TGTGCCAGCAGCCACCGGGAGACCCAGTACTTC. Translated, it gives CASSHRETQYF.

The CDR3 loop reads CASTPLLGLAGGTGELFF. The CDR3 DNA is TGTGCCAGCACCCCCCTTTTGGGACTAGCGGGAGGAACCGGGGAGCTGTTTTTT. The chain links TRBV6-2 or TRBV6-3 to TRBJ2-2; 15 nucleotides line up with TRBD2. V lost 7 bases, J lost 5 bases, and 11 bases stayed unmatched. CDR1 and CDR2 (germline): MNHEY, SVGEGT. The CDR3 is 18 residues long.

This clone was seen at least ten times. This chain uses TRBV18 with TRBJ1-4, with 7 bases lining up with TRBD1. Germline V gene lookup returns CDR1 KGHSH and CDR2 LQKENI. J gave up 5 bases and V 3 bases, and 6 bases lay outside the gene matches. CDR3 size: 15 residues. The CDR3 reads CASSPKGALNEKLFF. In nucleotides, the CDR3 is TGTGCCAGCTCACCGAAGGGGGCTTTAAATGAAAAACTGTTTTTT.

With regard to this clone: Sequence at one end of the junction differs from germline and may be a read error. The rearrangement links TRBV7-7 to TRBJ2-7; D is perhaps TRBD2 (6 bases). The CDR3 extends over 14 amino acids. The germline gives CDR1 SSHAT, CDR2 FNYEAQ (reference sequence). As DNA, the CDR3 is TGTGCTAGCAGCTCCTCCGGGACTTCCTACGAGCAGTACTTC. The encoded protein is CASSSSGTSYEQYF.

This clone was detected once. The genes are TRBV28 and TRBJ2-7, with 8 bases matching TRBD2. V was clipped by 2 bases and J by 6 bases; unmatched bases: 9. Germline lookup yields CDR1 MDHEN and CDR2 SYDVKM. This CDR3 region has 15 residues. The CDR3 loop reads CASSLPGGLVFEQYF. The CDR3 bases are TGTGCCAGCAGTTTACCGGGGGGGTTAGTTTTCGAGCAGTACTTC.

The chain has TRBV6-5 and TRBJ1-1, with 7 positions matching TRBD1. The V gene end was trimmed by 7 bases and the J gene end by 5 bases; junction bases not matched to a gene: 7. The germline V gene has CDR1 MNHEY and CDR2 SVGAGI. The CDR3 runs to 13 residues. CDR3 in amino acids: CASNIQGKTEAFF. In DNA form, the CDR3 reads TGTGCCAGCAACATACAGGGGAAGACTGAAGCTTTCTTT.

The V gene is TRBV4-2, the J gene TRBJ1-6; tentatively, D is TRBD1 (5 bases). In germline, CDR1 is LGHNA, CDR2 YNFKEQ. This CDR3 has 16 amino acids. V lost 2 bases to trimming and J lost 10 bases, with 18 bases between them. The CDR3 DNA is TGTGCCAGCAGCCAAAACAACCCCAGGGAGGGGTCACCCCTCCACTTT. Protein product: CASSQNNPREGSPLHF.

V is TRBV11-1 and J is TRBJ1-1; 9 nucleotides line up with TRBD1. Unmatched junction bases numbered 8, after V lost 1 base and J lost 5 bases. The germline V gene has CDR1 SGHAT and CDR2 FQDESV (reference sequence). This CDR3 has 16 amino acids. CDR3 amino acids: CASSLDPGQGRTEAFF. The CDR3 DNA follows: TGTGCCAGCAGCTTAGACCCGGGACAGGGAAGGACTGAAGCTTTCTTT.

The CDR3 here is CASSRTSGSRNEQFF. CDR3 DNA sequence: TGTGCCAGCAGCAGAACTAGCGGGAGTAGGAATGAGCAGTTCTTC. This chain uses TRBV5-4 with TRBJ2-1; 11 positions agree with TRBD2. This CDR3 region has 15 residues. J was trimmed by 7 bases and V by 4 bases; bases with no gene match: 7. CDR1 is SGHNT and CDR2 is YYREEE in the germline V gene (reference sequence).

Only one count was recorded for this clone. The chain couples TRBV5-1 to TRBJ2-3; D not resolved. CDR3 length equals 13 residues. CDR1 is SGHRS and CDR2 is YFSETQ in the germline V gene. The V gene lost 0 bases and the J gene lost 3 bases, with 5 bases spanning the gap. The CDR3 sequence: CASSLDFTDTQYF. CDR3 in DNA: TGCGCCAGCAGCTTGGACTTTACAGATACGCAGTATTTT.

The chain links TRBV4-1 to TRBJ1-2; D unresolved. Germline V lookup: CDR1 MGHRA, CDR2 YSYEKL. V lost 4 bases to trimming and J lost 6 bases, with 12 bases between them. The length of the CDR3 is 13 residues. CDR3: CASSPPNRDGYTF. As DNA, the CDR3 is TGCGCCAGCAGCCCCCCGAACCGGGATGGCTACACCTTC.

The rearrangement joins TRBV25-1 to TRBJ2-2; TRBD1 aligns across 8 bases. The V gene end was trimmed by 6 bases and the J gene end by 1 base; junction bases not matched to a gene: 4. This CDR3 spans 15 amino acids. The germline CDR1 and CDR2 sequences are MGHDK and SYGVNS. The CDR3 loop reads CASRADRGNTGELFF. DNA for the CDR3: TGTGCCAGCAGGGCCGACAGGGGGAACACCGGGGAGCTGTTTTTT.

The chain links TRBV11-3 to TRBJ2-1; D is perhaps TRBD1 (5 bases). The V gene's germline CDR1 is SGHNT and CDR2 YENEEA. Trimming cost V 5 bases and J 3 bases, with 17 bases left between them. The CDR3 consists of 16 residues. CDR3 amino acids: CASSPKSPDNYNEQFF. Written as DNA, the CDR3 is TGTGCCAGCAGCCCGAAGTCACCGGACAACTACAATGAGCAGTTCTTC.

The chain employs TRBV5-4 and TRBJ2-7; weak D call: TRBD1 (5 bases). Germline V gene data show CDR1 as SGHNT and CDR2 as YYREEE (reference sequence). This CDR3 spans 13 amino acids. The V end was cut by 0 bases, the J end by 6 bases, with 10 bases between. The CDR3 nucleotides are TGTGCCAGCAGCTTGGATCCAGGGTTCGAGCAGTACTTC. Translating gives CASSLDPGFEQYF.

CDR3 loop: CASSLGLVNEQFF. For the CDR3, the DNA is TGTGCCAGCTCCCTCGGACTCGTGAATGAGCAGTTCTTC. The chain combines TRBV7-2 with TRBJ2-1; D may be TRBD2 (5 bases). The V gene's germline CDR1 is SGHTA and CDR2 FQGNSA. This CDR3 has 13 residues. Trimming cost V 8 bases and J 7 bases, with 15 bases left between them.